This T cell receptor beta chain was sequenced during a study of cytomegalovirus exposure and HLA in healthy donors. Libraries were prepared by immunoSEQ multiplex PCR; TCRdb keeps only in-frame clonotypes and omits some of them. The repertoire consists of a few hundred thousand clones, with about nine tenths occurring once and the leading ten covering 0.75% to 0.85%. The CDR3 covers 15 residues. Germline assignment: CDR1 MDHEN and CDR2 SYDVKM. Trimming took off 8 bases at V and 0 bases at J, with 14 bases between the two ends. This clone was seen a single time. V gene TRBV28 combines with J gene TRBJ1-3; a possible D gene is TRBD1 (6 bases). The sample was PBMCs. The source is a woman younger than 35 in good health and CMV-seronegative. The CDR3 sequence: CASSSGVSSGNTIYF. The CDR3 DNA reads as TGTGCCAGCTCCTCAGGGGTAAGCTCTGGAAACACCATATATTTT. Filled out from reference TRBV28 and TRBJ1-3, the complete variable domain reads DVKVTQSSRYLVKRTGEKVFLECVQDMDHENMFWYRQDPGLGLRLIYFSYDVKMKEKGDIPEGYSVSREKKERFSLILESASTNQTSMYLCASSSGVSSGNTIYFGEGSWLTVV.